This T cell receptor (beta chain) came from a study of regulatory T cells in long-lasting Graves disease. The wider study: Over 5 years of antithyroid drugs with positive TSH receptor antibodies was taken to mean persistent Graves' disease.

iRepertoire HTBI primers and Arm-PCR of CDR3 regions built TCR beta libraries. TCRdb itself ran the multiplex PCR reads through MiXCR, one entry per CDR3 protein. The repertoire includes fewer than 450,000 distinct CDR3 sequences, 20% to 25% of them detected once, and about 26% sits in the top ten. Stated time point: persistent/refractory GD, antithyroid drugs over 5 years with positive TRAb. Extracted PBMC RNA gave rise to the TCR library. Looked up from germline, CDR1 is SGHTS and CDR2 is YDEGEE. The CDR3 runs to 14 residues. Trimming removed 0 bases at V and 7 bases at J, with 14 bases between. Sequences were derived from peripheral blood mononuclear cells (PBMCs), sampled when the disease was refractory, from a patient treated with antithyroid drugs. The receptor was isolated from a female donor with Graves disease. The rearrangement uses TRBV5-8 and TRBJ2-7; no definite D call. The CDR3 nucleotides are TGTGCCAGCAGCTTGGCCAGGCGCCCTTGGGAGCAGTACTTC. Its translation is CASSLARRPWEQYF.